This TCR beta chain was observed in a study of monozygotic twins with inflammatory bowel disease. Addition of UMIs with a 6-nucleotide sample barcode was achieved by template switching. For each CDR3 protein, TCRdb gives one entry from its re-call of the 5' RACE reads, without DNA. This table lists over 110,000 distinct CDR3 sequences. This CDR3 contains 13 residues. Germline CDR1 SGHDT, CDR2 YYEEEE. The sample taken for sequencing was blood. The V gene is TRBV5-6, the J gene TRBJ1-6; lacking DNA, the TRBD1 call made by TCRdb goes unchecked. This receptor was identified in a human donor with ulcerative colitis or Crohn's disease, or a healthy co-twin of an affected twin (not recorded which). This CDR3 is CASSFGRDSPLHF.